Listed below are T cell receptor beta chains from one sample, sequenced in a study of cytomegalovirus exposure and HLA in healthy donors. Clones were sequenced by immunoSEQ multiplex PCR, and TCRdb holds only the in-frame ones, with some missing. The sample holds over 150,000 clones; 85% to 90% are singletons and the top ten take about 5.8%. The sample taken for sequencing was PBMCs. These receptors were obtained from a woman in her thirties in good health and CMV-seronegative. Both conserved end residues are part of each CDR3. The D gene is left open where the match is weak. The size entry is marked missing in some rows and otherwise reads once, few, many or a size class.

J gene	D gene	V gene	clone size	CDR3 DNA	CDR3 protein
TRBJ1-2	NA	TRBV30	few	TGTGCCTGGAGTGTACAGGCTAACTATGGCTACACCTTC	CAWSVQANYGYTF
TRBJ1-1	NA	TRBV19	NA	TGTGCCAGTAGTCCGACGGGGAGTAACACTGAAGCTTTCTTT	CASSPTGSNTEAFF
TRBJ2-1	TRBD2	TRBV5-1	NA	TGCGCCAGTGGTACTAGCGGGAATAACAATGAGCAGTTCTTC	CASGTSGNNNEQFF
TRBJ1-3	TRBD1	TRBV7-9	NA	TGTGCCAGCAGCCGACAGGGCTCGGGAAACACCATATATTTT	CASSRQGSGNTIYF
TRBJ2-1	TRBD2	TRBV7-6	NA	TGTGCCAGCAGCTCAGCGGGGGACCCCTACAATGAGCAGTTCTTC	CASSSAGDPYNEQFF
TRBJ1-1	NA	TRBV6-5	NA	TGTGCCAGCAGTTACTCGCGTAATCAAGAAGCTTTCTTT	CASSYSRNQEAFF
TRBJ1-5	TRBD1	TRBV28	NA	TGTGCCAGCAGCACCGGGACAGGGAATCAGCCCCAGCATTTT	CASSTGTGNQPQHF
TRBJ2-7	NA	TRBV28	few	TGTGCCAGCAGGGGGGGGACAGTCTACGAGCAGTACTTC	CASRGGTVYEQYF
TRBJ1-2	NA	TRBV30	NA	TGTGCCTGGAGTGCGCTTCGGTCGTTTTGCACCTTC	CAWSALRSFCTF
TRBJ1-2	NA	TRBV25-1	NA	TGTGCCAGCAGAGCCGGACAGCTCCATGGCTACACCTTC	CASRAGQLHGYTF
TRBJ1-3	NA	TRBV7-8	NA	TGTGCCAGCAGCTTTGTCGGGAACACCATATATTTT	CASSFVGNTIYF
TRBJ2-2	NA	TRBV7-8	NA	TGTGCCAGCAGCCCAGTCTCCGGGGAGCTGTTTTTT	CASSPVSGELFF
TRBJ2-2	NA	TRBV5-1	NA	TGCGCCAGCAGCTTGGTTGACAATCCCGGGGAGCTGTTTTTT	CASSLVDNPGELFF
TRBJ2-3	TRBD2	TRBV29-1	NA	TGCAGCGTAGCGGGAGTTTACACAGATACGCAGTATTTT	CSVAGVYTDTQYF
TRBJ1-5	NA	TRBV28	NA	TGTGCCAGCAGTTTCCGCTCGAGGGCGAACAATCAGCCCCAGCATTTT	CASSFRSRANNQPQHF